Listed here are 5 T cell receptor beta chains from one sample, sequenced in a study of T cells in Graves' hyperthyroidism and ophthalmopathy. It was RNA transcripts that yielded the amplified TCR beta CDR3 regions. The study used the HTBI primer set for a first-round RT-PCR of the TCR CDR3. TCRdb re-analysed the multiplex PCR reads in MiXCR, keeping a single row per CDR3 protein. The sample lists 150,000 to 200,000 distinct CDR3 sequences; about 9.4% were seen once. The sequenced material came from blood. These TCRs come from a woman under 30 with Graves' hyperthyroidism that later progressed to Graves' ophthalmopathy.

This clonotype was observed at least ten times. The chain couples TRBV14 to TRBJ1-3, with D hard to call. Trimming left V 8 bases short and J 11 bases short, with 19 bases between. Germline CDR1 SGHDN, CDR2 FVKESK. The CDR3 length is 13 residues. The CDR3 loop reads CASEPSQVFAIYF. In nucleotides, the CDR3 is TGTGCCAGCGAACCCAGCCAGGTTTTCGCCATATATTTT.

At least ten counts were recorded for this clonotype. The chain links TRBV5-1 to TRBJ2-1; 8 bases fit TRBD2. CDR1 is SGHRS, CDR2 YFSETQ, per germline. J lost 9 bases, V lost 5 bases, and 1 base had no gene match. The CDR3 consists of 11 residues. CDR3 amino acids: CASRREGEQFF. The CDR3 nucleotides read TGCGCCAGCAGACGGGAGGGTGAGCAGTTCTTC.

This clonotype has a handful of counts. The genes are TRBV2 and TRBJ2-7; perhaps TRBD2 as D (5 bases). From germline, CDR1 is SNHLY and CDR2 FYNNEI. CDR3 length: 13 amino acids. Trimming removed 2 bases at V and 6 bases at J, with 11 bases between. The CDR3: CASSEWENGEQYF. The CDR3 DNA is TGTGCCAGCAGTGAATGGGAGAATGGCGAGCAGTACTTC.

This clonotype was seen ten or more times. The rearrangement links TRBV2 to TRBJ1-2; the D gene is possibly TRBD1 (6 bases). V was shortened by 2 bases and J by 2 bases, with 9 bases between the two germline ends. The germline V gene encodes CDR1 SNHLY and CDR2 FYNNEI. The CDR3 consists of 14 residues. In nucleotides, the CDR3 is TGTGCCAGCAGTGAAACTGGACAGAACTATGGCTACACCTTC. It translates to CASSETGQNYGYTF. Complete variable domain (other parts from reference TRBV2 and TRBJ1-2): EPEVTQTPSHQVTQMGQEVILRCVPISNHLYFYWYRQILGQKVEFLVSFYNNEISEKSEIFDDQFSVERPDGSNFTLKIRSTKLEDSAMYFCASSETGQNYGYTFGSGTRLTVV.

This clonotype has more than one count but fewer than ten. A read error is possible here, since a much larger clone lies one base away. The J gene is TRBJ1-2, the V gene TRBV2, with D unclear. This CDR3 comprises 15 residues. Germline V gene sequence: CDR1 SNHLY, CDR2 FYNNEI. The V end was cut by 3 bases, the J end by 4 bases, with 15 bases between. The CDR3 reads CASSERTQNPYGYTF. CDR3 sequence (DNA): TGTGCCAGCAGTGAGCGGACTCAAAACCCCTATGGCTACACCTTC.